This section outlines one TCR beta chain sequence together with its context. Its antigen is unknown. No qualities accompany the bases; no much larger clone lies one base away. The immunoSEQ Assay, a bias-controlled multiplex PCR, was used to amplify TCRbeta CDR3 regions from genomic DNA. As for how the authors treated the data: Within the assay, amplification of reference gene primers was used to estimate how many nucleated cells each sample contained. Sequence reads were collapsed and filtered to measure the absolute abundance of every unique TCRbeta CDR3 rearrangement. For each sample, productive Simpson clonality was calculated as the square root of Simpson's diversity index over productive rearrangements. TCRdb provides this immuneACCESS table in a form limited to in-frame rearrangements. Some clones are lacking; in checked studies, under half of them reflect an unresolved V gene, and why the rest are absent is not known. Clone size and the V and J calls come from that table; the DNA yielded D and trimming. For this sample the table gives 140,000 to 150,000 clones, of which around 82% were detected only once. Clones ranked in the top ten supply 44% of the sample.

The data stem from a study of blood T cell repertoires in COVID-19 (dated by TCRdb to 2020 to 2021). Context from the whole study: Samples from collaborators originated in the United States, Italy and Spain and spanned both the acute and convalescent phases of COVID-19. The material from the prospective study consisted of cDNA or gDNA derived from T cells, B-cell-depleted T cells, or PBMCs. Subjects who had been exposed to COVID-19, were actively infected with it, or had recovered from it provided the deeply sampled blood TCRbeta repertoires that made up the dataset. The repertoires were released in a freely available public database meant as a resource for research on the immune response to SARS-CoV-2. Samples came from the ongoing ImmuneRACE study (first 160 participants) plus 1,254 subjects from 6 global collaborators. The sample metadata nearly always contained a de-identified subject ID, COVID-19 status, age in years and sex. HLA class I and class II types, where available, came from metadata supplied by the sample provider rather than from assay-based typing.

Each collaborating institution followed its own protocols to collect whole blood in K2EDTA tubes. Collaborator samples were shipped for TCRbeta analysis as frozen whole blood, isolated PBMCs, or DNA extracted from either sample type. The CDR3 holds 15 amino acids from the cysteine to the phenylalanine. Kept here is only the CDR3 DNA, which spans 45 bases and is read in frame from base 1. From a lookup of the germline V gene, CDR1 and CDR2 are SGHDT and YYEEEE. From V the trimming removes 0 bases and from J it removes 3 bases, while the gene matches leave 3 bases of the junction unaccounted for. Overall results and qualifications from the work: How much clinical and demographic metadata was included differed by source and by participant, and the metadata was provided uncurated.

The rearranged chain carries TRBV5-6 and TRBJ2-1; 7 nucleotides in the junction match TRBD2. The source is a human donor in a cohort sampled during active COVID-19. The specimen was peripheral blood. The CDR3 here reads CASSLVGGGYNEQFF. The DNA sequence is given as TGTGCCAGCAGCTTGGTAGGCGGGGGCTACAATGAGCAGTTCTTC.